These 28 T cell receptor beta chains were sequenced from one sample in a study of tumor-infiltrating lymphocytes in primary liver carcinoma. From approximately 550 ng of total RNA, TCR beta-specific cDNA was reverse-transcribed using a constant-region primer. Each TCR beta library was derived from three nested multiplex PCR rounds that employed slightly modified ARM-PCR. TRBV1-TRBV30 forward primers paired with a C-beta reverse primer drove the first two PCR rounds, approximately 11 cycles each. TCRdb re-called the multiplex PCR reads with MiXCR, one entry per CDR3 protein. The sample records more than 20,000 distinct CDR3 sequences, around 79% being singletons. Unsorted bulk tissue, roughly 20-32 mg of it, served as the source for co-extraction of RNA and DNA. Sequenced sample: liver tumor tissue from sampling region 1. As for subset: tumor region T1, superior pole. The receptors were sampled from a young woman with primary liver carcinoma and hepatitis B virus infection.

Turning to this clonotype: The junction and the germline gene differ at one end; a read error may be behind it. The chain employs TRBV28 and TRBJ2-5; TRBD2 matches at 7 bases. CDR1 MDHEN and CDR2 SYDVKM come from the germline V gene. This CDR3 region has 15 residues. DNA of the CDR3: TGTGGCAGCAGTTTTTGGGCTAGCGGCCAAGAGACTCAGTACTTC. Translating gives CGSSFWASGQETQYF.

On this clonotype: Germline is not matched at one junction end, which may reflect a read error. The chain is built from TRBV5-4 and TRBJ2-3; the match to TRBD2 covers 8 bases. This CDR3 has 18 amino acids. The germline V gene encodes CDR1 SGHNT and CDR2 YYREEE (reference sequence). The CDR3 is CASSNPPASGSRTDTHYF. The CDR3 DNA is TGTGCCAGCAGTAACCCGCCGGCCAGCGGGAGTCGGACAGATACGCACTATTTT.

About this clonotype itself: The junction departs from germline at one end; a sequencing error may be responsible. The J gene is TRBJ1-1, the V gene TRBV11-3; 9 positions agree with TRBD1. The CDR3 is 14 amino acids. CDR1 SGHNT and CDR2 YENEEA come from the germline V gene. DNA for the CDR3: TGTGCCAGTAGCTTAGATACAGGGGGCATTGAAGCTTTCTTT. Amino acids: CASSLDTGGIEAFF.

Remarks on this clonotype: One end of the junction is discordant with germline, which a read error may explain. The V gene is TRBV11-2, the J gene TRBJ1-1; 12 bases map to TRBD1. The CDR3 totals 20 residues. Germline-derived CDR1 and CDR2 are SGHAT and FQNNGV. The CDR3 region has the DNA TGTGCCTGCAGCACTCGGGACAGGGGGCGCAAGACGTGGAGTAACACTGGAGCTTTCTTT. It encodes CACSTRDRGRKTWSNTGAFF.

This clonotype was detected a few times. The chain has TRBV5-4 and TRBJ2-3, with D perhaps assigned TRBD1 or TRBD2 (5 bases each). V lost 8 bases to trimming and J lost 1 base, with 23 bases between them. CDR3 length: 17 amino acids. From germline, CDR1 is SGHNT and CDR2 YYREEE (reference sequence). This chain's CDR3 is CASSVDGHPPRTDTQYF. CDR3 DNA: TGTGCCAGTAGCGTAGATGGACACCCTCCACGCACAGATACGCAGTATTTT.

Turning to this clonotype: One end of the junction fails to match germline, which may point to a read error. The gene calls are TRBV24-1 and TRBJ2-3; D is uncertain. CDR1 and CDR2 (germline): KGHDR, SFDVKD. There are 15 residues in the CDR3. The CDR3 loop is CVTSDSSPSTDTQYF. The DNA of the CDR3 is TGTGTCACCAGCGATTCCAGCCCTAGCACAGATACGCAGTATTTT.

A word on this clonotype: At one end, the junction sequence differs from germline, possibly due to a read error. This sequence joins TRBV10-3 and TRBJ2-1; perhaps TRBD2 as D (5 bases). In germline, CDR1 is ENHRY, CDR2 SYGVKD. The CDR3 loop spans 17 amino acids. This chain's CDR3 is CAISESMAVSAYNEQFF. CDR3 DNA: TGTGCCATCAGTGAGAGCATGGCGGTTAGCGCCTACAATGAGCAATTCTTC.

Comments on this clonotype: The conserved closing phenylalanine or tryptophan is absent in this CDR3, likely reflecting a read error. The rearrangement joins TRBV11-2 to TRBJ2-3; TRBD2 matches at 12 bases. Germline V CDR1 and CDR2: SGHAT, FQNNGV. This CDR3 is built from 16 residues. CDR3 region: CTSSAGLAGIVDTQYL. For the CDR3, the DNA is TGTACCAGCAGCGCGGGACTAGCGGGTATTGTTGATACGCAGTATCTC.

CDR3 sequence reads: CASSQLAGGGHEQFF. In DNA form, the CDR3 reads TGTGCCAGTAGCCAACTAGCGGGGGGAGGGCATGAGCAGTTCTTC. The chain links TRBV11-3 to TRBJ2-1, with 12 bases fitting TRBD2. Looked up from germline, CDR1 is SGHNT and CDR2 is YENEEA. The CDR3 is made up of 15 amino acids. V was clipped by 9 bases and J by 8 bases; unmatched bases: 11. The whole variable domain, filled in from reference TRBV11-3 and TRBJ2-1, reads EAGVVQSPRYKIIEKKQPVAFWCNPISGHNTLYWYLQNLGQGPELLIRYENEEAVDDSQLPKDRFSAERLKGVDSTLKIQPAELGDSAVYLCASSQLAGGGHEQFFGPGTRLTVL.

A word on this clonotype: Likely a read error: the CDR3 ends without its conserved phenylalanine or tryptophan. This chain connects TRBV29-1 to TRBJ2-5; tentatively, D is TRBD1 (5 bases). The CDR3 totals 15 residues. Germline V CDR1 and CDR2: SQVTM, ANQGSEA. This CDR3 reads CSIETGRGMRETQYL. CDR3 bases: TGCAGCATTGAAACTGGAAGGGGAATGAGGGAGACCCAGTACCTC.

With respect to this clonotype: One end of the junction varies from germline; a read error may be responsible. The CDR3 reads CASSLVSRGQTNGYTF. In nucleotides, the CDR3 is TGTGCCAGCAGCTTAGTGTCCCGAGGCCAGACGAATGGCTACACTTTC. V gene TRBV7-9 combines with J gene TRBJ1-2; D is ambiguous. Germline CDR1 SEHNR, CDR2 FQNEAQ (reference sequence). This CDR3 has 16 residues.

Turning to this clonotype: Its ends do not fully match the called genes, so a read error is possible. The chain links TRBV4-3 to TRBJ2-3; no clear D gene. The CDR3 has 18 residues. Germline CDR1 and CDR2: LGHNA and YSLEER. Here the CDR3 DNA reads TGTATCAGCAGCCAGTCGGTCTGGCTGGGTAATCCCGATGATACGCAGTATTTT. Its protein product is CISSQSVWLGNPDDTQYF.

V and J are TRBV13 and TRBJ2-1; 12 nucleotides agree with TRBD2. J lost 14 bases, V lost 4 bases, and 12 bases had no gene match. The CDR3 consists of 15 residues. Germline V gives CDR1 PRHDT, CDR2 FYEKMQ (reference sequence). CDR3 in DNA: TGTGCCAGCAGCTCTAGCGGGGGGGCCGTGAATGTGGAGTTCTTC. Its translation is CASSSSGGAVNVEFF.

As concerns this clonotype: A junction end diverges from the germline sequence, so it may reflect a read error. V is TRBV5-1 and J is TRBJ2-7; weak D call: TRBD2 (5 bases). Per germline, CDR1 SGHRS and CDR2 YFSETQ. The length of the CDR3 is 15 residues. The CDR3 spells CAGSPRADFVYGQYF. DNA for the CDR3: TGCGCCGGCAGCCCGAGGGCGGACTTCGTTTACGGTCAGTACTTC.

Only a few counts were recorded for this clonotype. This may stem from a read error, because a much larger clone lies one nucleotide away. The CDR3 is CASSLSETTYTQYF. In DNA form, the CDR3 reads TGTGCCAGCAGTTTATCGGAAACTACATATACGCAGTATTTT. The rearrangement links TRBV6-2 or TRBV6-3 to TRBJ2-3; D not certain. V gave up 4 bases and J gave up 7 bases, with 15 bases separating them. The CDR3 is 14 amino acids. CDR1 is MNHEY and CDR2 is SVGEGT in the germline V gene.

On this clonotype: One junction end does not reproduce the germline sequence, and a read error may be involved. J is TRBJ1-2 and V is TRBV6-1; D is perhaps TRBD1 (5 bases). The V gene's germline CDR1 is MNHNS and CDR2 SASEGT. The CDR3 has 18 residues. This CDR3 is CASREWFLVLRSNYCYTF. The CDR3 nucleotides read TGCGCCAGCAGGGAATGGTTCCTGGTCCTTAGATCTAACTATTGCTACACCTTC.

Points on this clonotype: The junction does not match germline at one end; this may be a read error. V and J are TRBV7-3 and TRBJ2-5; TRBD2 is a possible D gene (7 bases). The germline V gene has CDR1 SGHTA and CDR2 FQGTGA. The CDR3 runs to 14 residues. The DNA for the CDR3 is TGTGCCAGCAACTTAGGGGGGGCTCAAGAGACCAAGTACTTC. It is translated as CASNLGGAQETKYF.

The chain combines TRBV11-1 with TRBJ1-1, with TRBD1 identical over 7 bases. This CDR3 is built from 15 residues. The V gene's germline CDR1 is SGHAT and CDR2 FQDESV (reference sequence). Written as DNA, the CDR3 is TGTTTCAGCAGCTCAACTGGGACAGTGAACACTGAAGCTTTCTTT. Protein: CFSSSTGTVNTEAFF.

This clonotype showed up just a few times. The junction does not match germline at one end; this may be a read error. The chain joins TRBV6-1 to TRBJ2-2; the D gene is possibly TRBD2 (5 bases). Looked up from germline, CDR1 is MNHNS and CDR2 is SASEGT. This CDR3 is 11 amino acids long. CDR3 bases: TGTTCCACCAGTGCCGTCGGGGAACTGTTTTTT. Amino acid sequence: CSTSAVGELFF.

Turning to this clonotype: An end of the junction differs from the germline gene, which may be a read error. The chain carries TRBV28 and TRBJ1-1, with D unclear. The CDR3 runs 11 residues. Germline CDR1 and CDR2: MDHEN and SYDVKM. The CDR3 reads CASSIMVEAFF. The CDR3 DNA follows: TGTGCCAGTAGTATAATGGTTGAAGCTTTCTTC.

The J gene is TRBJ1-6, the V gene TRBV6-1, with a tentative D call TRBD1 (5 bases). Looked up from germline, CDR1 is MNHNS and CDR2 is SASEGT. The CDR3 runs 17 residues. CDR3 sequence: CTSNAGRGPGTDSPLHF. In DNA, the CDR3 is TGTACTAGCAATGCGGGTCGAGGGCCGGGGACCGATTCACCCCTCCACTTT.

In regard to this clonotype: The germline gene is not matched at one end of the junction; a read error may be the cause. This rearrangement joins TRBV7-9 to TRBJ2-7; TRBD2 agrees at 9 bases. The CDR3 has 15 residues. Germline-derived CDR1 and CDR2 are SEHNR and FQNEAQ (reference sequence). CDR3 amino acids: CASIWGLAAPYEQSF. Here the CDR3 DNA reads TGTGCCAGCATCTGGGGACTAGCCGCACCTTACGAGCAGTCTTTC.

This clonotype was recorded only once. At one end the junction does not follow the germline gene, possibly because of a read error. This chain connects TRBV6-5 to TRBJ2-7; tentative D call: TRBD1 (6 bases). The CDR3 totals 15 residues. Germline assignment: CDR1 MNHEY and CDR2 SVGAGI. CDR3 sequence (DNA): TGTGCCAGCAGTTACAAGGACAGCAACTCCTACGAGGAGCACTTC. Protein: CASSYKDSNSYEEHF.

To note about this clonotype: An end of the junction differs from the germline gene, which may be a read error. V usage is TRBV28 and J usage is TRBJ2-2; 7 nucleotides match TRBD2. The CDR3 is 13 residues long. The germline V gene encodes CDR1 MDHEN and CDR2 SYDVKM. CDR3 amino acids: CANSLNGSGELLF. In nucleotides, the CDR3 is TGTGCCAACAGTTTGAACGGGAGCGGGGAGCTGCTTTTT. The whole variable domain, remainder taken from reference TRBV28 and TRBJ2-2, is DVKVTQSSRYLVKRTGEKVFLECVQDMDHENMFWYRQDPGLGLRLIYFSYDVKMKEKGDIPEGYSVSREKKERFSLILESASTNQTSMYLCANSLNGSGELLFGEGSRLTVL.

J is TRBJ2-1 and V is TRBV12-3 or TRBV12-4; TRBD2 aligns across 11 bases. The ends lost 1 base at V and 1 base at J; junction bases unmatched: 6. The CDR3 is 18 amino acids. DNA of the CDR3: TGTGCCAGCAGTTTAGGGGCTAGCGGGAGGCCGTCCTACAATGAGCAGTTCTTC. It is translated as CASSLGASGRPSYNEQFF.

With regard to this clonotype: The conserved phenylalanine or tryptophan is not found at the CDR3 terminus, so this likely reflects a read error. The chain combines TRBV11-2 with TRBJ1-1; no clear D gene. Germline lookup yields CDR1 SGHAT and CDR2 FQNNGV. The CDR3 is made up of 11 amino acids. The CDR3 is CTSSPVTEAFS. CDR3 in DNA: TGTACCAGCAGCCCCGTGACAGAAGCTTTCTCT.

About this clonotype: An end of the junction does not agree with germline; a read error may underlie this. The V and J genes are TRBV7-8 and TRBJ2-2, with D perhaps matching TRBD2 (5 bases). Germline CDR1 reads SGHVS; CDR2 reads FQNEAQ. This CDR3 has 15 residues. This CDR3 reads CASSLIGLCSGELSF. The DNA of the CDR3 is TGTGCCAGCAGCTTGATCGGGCTGTGCTCCGGGGAGCTGTCTTTT.

This clonotype was counted only a few times. A much larger clone sits a single nucleotide away, making a read error possible. The chain couples TRBV6-5 to TRBJ1-2; D remains unclear. The germline V and J ends were trimmed by 5 bases and 5 bases, with 12 bases remaining between them. Germline V CDR1 and CDR2: MNHEY, SVGAGI. This CDR3 has 13 amino acids. The CDR3 sequence: CASSNLEGYGYTF. The CDR3 DNA reads as TGTGCCAGCAGTAACCTGGAGGGATATGGCTACACCTTC.